The clone carrying this TCR beta chain was detected ten times or more. Its specificity is unknown. TCRdb reprocessed the RT-PCR reads via MiXCR and lists one record per CDR3 protein. This sample yields hundreds of thousands of distinct CDR3 sequences, of which approximately 7.7% are seen a single time; 10% to 15% belongs to the top ten. This record belongs to a study of response to subunit inactivated influenza vaccine. Study-level findings and limits: That few new T cells are recruited by each seasonal influenza vaccination was the authors' suggestion.

CDR1 and CDR2 from the germline V gene are SQVTM and ANQGSEA. Trimming took 5 bases from V and 1 from J, leaving 5 bases between them. The CDR3 extends over 11 amino acids. The chain combines TRBV29-1 with TRBJ1-1; D is uncertain. The TCR comes from a man aged 50 to 75 who received an inactivated influenza vaccine. The source was PBMCs from blood, collected less than 30 months after vaccination. The CDR3 bases are TGCAGCGTTATCGGGAACACTGAAGCTTTCTTT. The encoded protein is CSVIGNTEAFF.